This T cell receptor beta chain is from a study of T cells after posttransplantation cyclophosphamide. This clone was observed at least ten times. Germline V gene sequence: CDR1 SNHLY, CDR2 FYNNEI. V lost 5 bases to trimming and J lost 4 bases; unmatched junction nucleotides: 8. The CDR3 contains 15 residues. Sequencing was performed with immunoSEQ multiplex PCR; in TCRdb, only in-frame clones are kept and a portion is missing. This sample includes tens of thousands of clones with no singletons; its ten biggest clones take up 5.5% to 8%. The clonotype originates from a woman in her sixties in good health, CMV-negative, and a related stem cell transplant donor. Sequenced material: PBMCs. This chain connects TRBV2 to TRBJ2-1; the match to TRBD1 covers 7 bases. In nucleotides, the CDR3 is TGTGCCAGCAGTCGACAGGGTAATACTTACAATGAGCAGTTCTTC. This sequence encodes CASSRQGNTYNEQFF.